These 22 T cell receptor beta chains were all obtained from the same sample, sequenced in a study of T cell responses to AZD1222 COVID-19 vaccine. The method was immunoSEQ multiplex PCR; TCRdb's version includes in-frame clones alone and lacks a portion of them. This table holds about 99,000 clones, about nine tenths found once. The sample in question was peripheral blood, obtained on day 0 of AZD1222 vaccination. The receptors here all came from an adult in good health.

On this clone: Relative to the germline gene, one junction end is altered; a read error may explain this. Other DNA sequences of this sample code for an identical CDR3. The CDR3 nucleotides read TGTGCCAGCAGCTTATCGAGGCTAGCGGGAGAATCCTACAATGAGCAGTTCTTC. Translated, it gives CASSLSRLAGESYNEQFF. The chain has TRBV27 and TRBJ2-1, with TRBD2 identical over 10 bases. CDR1 and CDR2 (germline): MNHEY, SMNVEV (reference sequence). This CDR3 comprises 18 residues.

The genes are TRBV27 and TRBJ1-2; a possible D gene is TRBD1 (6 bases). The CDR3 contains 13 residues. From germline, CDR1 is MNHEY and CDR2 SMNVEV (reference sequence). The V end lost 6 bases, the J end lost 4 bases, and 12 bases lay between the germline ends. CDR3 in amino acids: CASREQGFYGYTF. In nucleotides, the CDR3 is TGTGCCAGCAGGGAACAGGGATTCTATGGCTACACCTTC.

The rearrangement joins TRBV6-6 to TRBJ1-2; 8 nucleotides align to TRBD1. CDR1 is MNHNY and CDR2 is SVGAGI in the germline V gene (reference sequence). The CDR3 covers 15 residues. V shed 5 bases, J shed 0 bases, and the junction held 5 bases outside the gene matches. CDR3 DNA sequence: TGTGCCAGCAGTCATGGACAGGGTGCTAACTATGGCTACACCTTC. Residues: CASSHGQGANYGYTF.

The CDR3 DNA reads as TGTGCCAGCAGTATCACAGGGGGTAGCAATCAGCCCCAGCATTTT. It encodes CASSITGGSNQPQHF. The rearrangement uses TRBV28 and TRBJ1-5; TRBD1 matches 8 bases. Germline assignment: CDR1 MDHEN and CDR2 SYDVKM. V lost 5 bases, J lost 0 bases, and 3 bases stayed unmatched. The length of the CDR3 is 15 residues.

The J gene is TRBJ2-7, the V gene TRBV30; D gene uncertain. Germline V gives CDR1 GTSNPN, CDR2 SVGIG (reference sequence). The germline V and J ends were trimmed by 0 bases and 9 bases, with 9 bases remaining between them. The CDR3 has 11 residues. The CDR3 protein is CAWSVQSGQYF. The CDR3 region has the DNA TGTGCCTGGAGTGTACAGTCCGGGCAGTACTTC. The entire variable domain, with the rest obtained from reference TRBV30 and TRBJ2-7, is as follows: SQTIHQWPATLVQPVGSPLSLECTVEGTSNPNLYWYRQAAGRGLQLLFYSVGIGQISSEVPQNLSASRPQDRQFILSSKKLLLSDSGFYLCAWSVQSGQYFGPGTRLTVT.

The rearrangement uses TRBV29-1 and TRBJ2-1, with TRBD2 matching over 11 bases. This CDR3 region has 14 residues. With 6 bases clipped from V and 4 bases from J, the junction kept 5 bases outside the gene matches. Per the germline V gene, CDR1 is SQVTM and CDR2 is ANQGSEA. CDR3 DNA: TGCAGCGTGATAGGGACTAGCGGTTACAATGAGCAGTTCTTC. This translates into CSVIGTSGYNEQFF.

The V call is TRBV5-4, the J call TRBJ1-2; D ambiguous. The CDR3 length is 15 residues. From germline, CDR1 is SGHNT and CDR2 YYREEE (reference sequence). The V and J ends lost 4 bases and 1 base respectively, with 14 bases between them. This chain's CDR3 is CASSQFVGINYGYTF. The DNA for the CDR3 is TGTGCCAGCAGCCAATTTGTAGGGATTAACTATGGCTACACCTTC.

The CDR3 nucleotides are TGTGCCACCAGCAGAGAGTATTCGGGCGGGAGCTCCTACAATGAGCAGTTCTTC. Its translation is CATSREYSGGSSYNEQFF. The chain links TRBV15 to TRBJ2-1; 7 bases line up with TRBD2. J gave up 0 bases and V 0 bases, and 8 bases lay outside the gene matches. CDR3 length: 18 amino acids. The germline V gene encodes CDR1 LNHNV and CDR2 YYDKDF (reference sequence).

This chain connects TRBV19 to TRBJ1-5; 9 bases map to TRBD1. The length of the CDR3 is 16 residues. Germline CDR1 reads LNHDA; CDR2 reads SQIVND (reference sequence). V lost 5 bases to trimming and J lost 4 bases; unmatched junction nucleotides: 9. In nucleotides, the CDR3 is TGTGCCAGTAGTCTCTCGACAGGGGGTAAAAATCAGCCCCAGCATTTT. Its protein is CASSLSTGGKNQPQHF.

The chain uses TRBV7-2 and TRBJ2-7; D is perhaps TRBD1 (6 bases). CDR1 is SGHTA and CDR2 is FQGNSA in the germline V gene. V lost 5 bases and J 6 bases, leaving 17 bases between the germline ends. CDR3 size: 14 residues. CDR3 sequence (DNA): TGTGCCAGCAGCAAACAGGGAGCGTTAGGCGAGCAGTACTTC. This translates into CASSKQGALGEQYF. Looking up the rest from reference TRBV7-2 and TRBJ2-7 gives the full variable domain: GAGVSQSPSNKVTEKGKDVELRCDPISGHTALYWYRQSLGQGLEFLIYFQGNSAPDKSGLPSDRFSAERTGGSVSTLTIQRTQQEDSAVYLCASSKQGALGEQYFGPGTRLTVT.

CDR3 sequence reads: CASSPLSGSWTDTQYF. In DNA, the CDR3 is TGTGCCAGCTCACCGCTGTCAGGGTCTTGGACAGATACGCAGTATTTT. The chain has TRBV18 and TRBJ2-3; a possible D gene is TRBD1 (5 bases). This CDR3 is built from 16 residues. Between the trimmed V and J ends, which lost 3 bases and 3 bases, there was a span of 16 bases. CDR1 and CDR2 from the germline V gene are KGHSH and LQKENI.

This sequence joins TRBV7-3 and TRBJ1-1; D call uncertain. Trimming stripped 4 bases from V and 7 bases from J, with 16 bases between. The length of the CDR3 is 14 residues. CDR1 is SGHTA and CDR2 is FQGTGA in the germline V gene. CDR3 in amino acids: CASSYNPDLSEAFF. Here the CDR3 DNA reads TGTGCCAGCAGCTACAACCCGGACCTTAGTGAAGCTTTCTTT.

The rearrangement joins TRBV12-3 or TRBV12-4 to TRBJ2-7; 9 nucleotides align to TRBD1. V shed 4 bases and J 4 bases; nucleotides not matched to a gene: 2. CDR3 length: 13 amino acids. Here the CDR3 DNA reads TGTGCCAGCAGTTCGGGACAGGGATACGAGCAGTACTTC. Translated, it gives CASSSGQGYEQYF.

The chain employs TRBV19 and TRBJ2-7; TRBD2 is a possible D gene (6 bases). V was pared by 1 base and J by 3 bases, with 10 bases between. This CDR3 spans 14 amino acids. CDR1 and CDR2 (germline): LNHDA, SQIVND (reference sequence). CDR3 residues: CASSIGAGNYEQYF. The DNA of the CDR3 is TGTGCCAGTAGTATAGGAGCGGGCAACTACGAGCAGTACTTC.

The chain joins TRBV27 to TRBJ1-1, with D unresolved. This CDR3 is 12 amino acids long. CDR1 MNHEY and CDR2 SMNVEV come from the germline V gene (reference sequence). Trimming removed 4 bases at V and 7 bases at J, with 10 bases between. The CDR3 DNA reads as TGTGCCAGCAGTTCGACACTGGGTGAAGCTTTCTTT. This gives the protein CASSSTLGEAFF.

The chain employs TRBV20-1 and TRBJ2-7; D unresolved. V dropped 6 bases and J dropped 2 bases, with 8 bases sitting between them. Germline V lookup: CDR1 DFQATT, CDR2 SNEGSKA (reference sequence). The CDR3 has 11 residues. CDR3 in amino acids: CSAEQAYEQYF. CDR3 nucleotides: TGCAGTGCCGAGCAGGCCTACGAGCAGTACTTC.

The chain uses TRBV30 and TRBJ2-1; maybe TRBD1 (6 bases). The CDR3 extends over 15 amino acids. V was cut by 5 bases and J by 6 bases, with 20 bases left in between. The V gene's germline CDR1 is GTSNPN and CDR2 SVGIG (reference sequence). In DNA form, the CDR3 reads TGTGCCTGGGGGGGCCTTTTGACCACCCTCAATGAGCAGTTCTTC. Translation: CAWGGLLTTLNEQFF.

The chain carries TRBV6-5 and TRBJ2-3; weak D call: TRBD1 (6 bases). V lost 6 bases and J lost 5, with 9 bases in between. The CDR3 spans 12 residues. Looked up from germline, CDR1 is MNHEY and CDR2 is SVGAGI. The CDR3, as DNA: TGTGCCAGCAGCTTACAGGGAGATACGCAGTATTTT. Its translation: CASSLQGDTQYF.

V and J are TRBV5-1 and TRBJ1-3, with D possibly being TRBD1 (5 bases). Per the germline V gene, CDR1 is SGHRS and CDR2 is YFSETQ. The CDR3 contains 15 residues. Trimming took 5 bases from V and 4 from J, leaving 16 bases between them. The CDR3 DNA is TGCGCCAGCAGAAGTGTTGGGGGTGGCGGAAACACCATATATTTT. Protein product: CASRSVGGGGNTIYF.

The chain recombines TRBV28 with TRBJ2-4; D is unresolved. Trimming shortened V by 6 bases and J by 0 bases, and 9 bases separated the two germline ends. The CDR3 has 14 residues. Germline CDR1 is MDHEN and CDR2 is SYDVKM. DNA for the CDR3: TGTGCCAGCAGGCCGCACCTAGCCAAAAACATTCAGTACTTC. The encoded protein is CASRPHLAKNIQYF.

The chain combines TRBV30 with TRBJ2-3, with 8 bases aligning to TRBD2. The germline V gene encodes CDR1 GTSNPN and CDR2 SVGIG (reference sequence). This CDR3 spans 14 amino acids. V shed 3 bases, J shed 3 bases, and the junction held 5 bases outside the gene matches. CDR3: CAWRRSGRTDTQYF. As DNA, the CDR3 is TGTGCCTGGAGAAGGAGCGGGAGAACAGATACGCAGTATTTT.

This chain's CDR3 is CASSQGQVTWPQHF. In DNA form, the CDR3 reads TGTGCCAGCTCACAGGGACAGGTCACTTGGCCCCAGCATTTT. The chain has TRBV18 and TRBJ1-5; 8 nucleotides agree with TRBD1. CDR1 is KGHSH and CDR2 is LQKENI in the germline V gene. CDR3 length: 14 residues. V trimming: 4 bases; J trimming: 9 bases; junction bases outside the gene matches: 8.